The 26 T cell receptor beta chains below all came from one sample that was sequenced in a study of glioma-infiltrating T cells. Amplification of TCR alpha and beta CDR3 regions from RNA used iRepertoire nested multiplex PCR. TCRdb passed the multiplex PCR reads through MiXCR, listing each CDR3 protein once. The sample includes fewer than 500,000 distinct CDR3 sequences, roughly two fifths of them seen just once. The sequencing sample was made of glioma tissue, nonneoplastic brain tissue, or PBMCs (not recorded which). These receptors all come from a human donor with low-grade glioma or glioblastoma, undergoing nonglioma brain surgery, or in good health (not recorded which).

The chain recombines TRBV12-3 or TRBV12-4 with TRBJ2-1; 7 bases match TRBD1. V lost 6 bases and J lost 6; bases outside the gene matches: 2. CDR3 length: 12 residues. The CDR3 nucleotides are TGTGCCAGCAGACGACAGGGCAATGAGCAGTTCTTC. Its translation is CASRRQGNEQFF.

The chain uses TRBV28 and TRBJ2-6; 10 positions match TRBD1. Germline trimming cut 6 bases from V and 4 bases from J; bases unmatched to any gene: 9. The germline V gene encodes CDR1 MDHEN and CDR2 SYDVKM. The CDR3 extends over 17 amino acids. CDR3 DNA sequence: TGTGCCAGCAGCCGTCCCGGGACAGGGGTCGGGGCCAACGTCCTGACTTTC. Amino acid sequence: CASSRPGTGVGANVLTF.

This chain connects TRBV12-3 or TRBV12-4 to TRBJ1-2, with D maybe TRBD1 (6 bases). The germline V and J ends were trimmed by 8 bases and 5 bases, with 12 bases remaining between them. CDR3 length equals 12 residues. CDR3 nucleotide sequence: TGTGCCAGCTCAGGGGCGAGTTATGGCTACACCTTC. Amino acid sequence: CASSGASYGYTF.

Remarks on this clonotype: A much larger clone differs from this one at a single base, so this may be a read error. The chain employs TRBV27 and TRBJ2-1; 9 bases agree with TRBD2. Germline values: CDR1 MNHEY, CDR2 SMNVEV (reference sequence). Trimming at V came to 7 bases and at J to 6 bases, leaving 16 bases not matched to a gene. The CDR3 length is 17 residues. The CDR3 sequence: CASTSLSGGPSLNEQFF. DNA of the CDR3: TGTGCCAGCACCTCCCTCAGCGGGGGGCCTTCCCTCAATGAGCAGTTCTTC.

The CDR3 here is CASSLRGRTSGRLVEQFF. The CDR3 coding sequence is TGTGCCAGCAGCCTACGAGGAAGGACTAGCGGGAGGCTAGTTGAGCAGTTCTTC. The V gene is TRBV4-2, the J gene TRBJ2-1; 14 nucleotides line up with TRBD2. CDR3 size: 18 residues. V lost 4 bases and J lost 9; bases outside the gene matches: 14. Per the germline V gene, CDR1 is LGHNA and CDR2 is YNFKEQ.

This clonotype has at least ten counts. V gene TRBV6-1 combines with J gene TRBJ2-2; weak D call: TRBD2 (5 bases). Germline CDR1 reads MNHNS; CDR2 reads SASEGT. Trimming took off 3 bases at V and 6 bases at J, with 14 bases between the two ends. This CDR3 comprises 15 residues. The CDR3 loop is CASSEVSGIPGELFF. CDR3 DNA: TGTGCCAGCAGTGAGGTTTCCGGGATACCCGGGGAGCTGTTTTTT.

This clonotype was counted many times. This sequence joins TRBV6-6 and TRBJ1-5; D unclear. Trimming pared 2 bases from V and 8 bases from J, leaving 7 bases between. This CDR3 has 12 amino acids. Germline V gene data show CDR1 as MNHNY and CDR2 as SVGAGI (reference sequence). CDR3 region: CASSYLIKPQHF. CDR3 bases: TGTGCCAGCAGTTACCTAATCAAGCCCCAGCATTTT.

The rearrangement links TRBV28 to TRBJ2-7; possibly TRBD1 for D (6 bases). The CDR3 covers 15 residues. Germline-derived CDR1 and CDR2 are MDHEN and SYDVKM. The germline V and J ends were trimmed by 6 bases and 4 bases, with 19 bases remaining between them. CDR3 nucleotide sequence: TGTGCCAGCAGAGGTACAGGGACCCTAGGGTACGAGCAGTACTTC. It is translated as CASRGTGTLGYEQYF.

This clonotype was counted ten times or more. This chain joins TRBV6-1 and TRBJ2-1; tentative D call: TRBD2 (6 bases). The CDR3 spans 14 residues. Trimming removed 3 bases at V and 2 bases at J, with 8 bases between. The germline gives CDR1 MNHNS, CDR2 SASEGT. This CDR3 reads CASSDSGTYNEQFF. Written as DNA, the CDR3 is TGTGCCAGCAGTGATAGCGGAACCTACAATGAGCAGTTCTTC.

The DNA of the CDR3 is TGTGCCAGCATAAAGCGGGAGGGTTTGGCCCAGTACTTC. Its protein product is CASIKREGLAQYF. The chain joins TRBV2 to TRBJ2-5; 10 nucleotides agree with TRBD2. The CDR3 extends over 13 amino acids. Per the germline V gene, CDR1 is SNHLY and CDR2 is FYNNEI. V shed 7 bases and J 9 bases; nucleotides not matched to a gene: 8. Full variable domain (remainder filled in from reference TRBV2 and TRBJ2-5): EPEVTQTPSHQVTQMGQEVILRCVPISNHLYFYWYRQILGQKVEFLVSFYNNEISEKSEIFDDQFSVERPDGSNFTLKIRSTKLEDSAMYFCASIKREGLAQYFGPGTRLLVL.

On this clonotype: A much larger clone is a single base away; this may be a read error. The chain couples TRBV6-2 or TRBV6-3 to TRBJ2-7; 7 nucleotides align to TRBD1. This CDR3 region has 14 residues. The V gene's germline CDR1 is MNHEY and CDR2 SVGEGT. In nucleotides, the CDR3 is TGTGCCAGCAGTGCGACAGGGAACCCCTACAAGCAGTACTTC. This translates into CASSATGNPYKQYF.

To note about this clonotype: A read error may produce the germline difference seen at one junction end. The genes are TRBV12-3 or TRBV12-4 and TRBJ2-4, with D maybe TRBD2 (6 bases). The CDR3 runs 15 residues. CDR3 bases: TGCGCCAGCAGCTACTGGGACTCCGACGAAAACATTAAGTACTTC. Its translation is CASSYWDSDENIKYF.

The V and J genes are TRBV20-1 and TRBJ1-6; TRBD1 is a possible D gene (5 bases). V was pared by 5 bases and J by 8 bases, with 10 bases between. Germline V gives CDR1 DFQATT, CDR2 SNEGSKA (reference sequence). The CDR3 extends over 12 amino acids. CDR3 sequence (DNA): TGCAGTGCTCACGACAGTTATTCACCCCTCCACTTT. This translates into CSAHDSYSPLHF.

As for this clonotype: Here the CDR3 omits its conserved ending phenylalanine or tryptophan, so a read error is the likely source. The V gene is TRBV6-6, the J gene TRBJ2-7; possibly TRBD1 for D (5 bases). This CDR3 region has 12 residues. CDR1 and CDR2 (germline): MNHNY, SVGAGI (reference sequence). With 1 base removed from V and 4 bases from J, the gap between germline ends came to 5 bases. CDR3 in amino acids: CASSYYRYEQYS. The CDR3 DNA sequence: TGTGCCAGCAGTTACTACAGGTACGAGCAGTACTCC.

The sample holds one count of this clonotype. It may be a read error: a sequence one base away is much more abundant. This chain joins TRBV20-1 and TRBJ1-2; D unclear. The CDR3 has 11 amino acids. CDR1 is DFQATT and CDR2 is SNEGSKA in the germline V gene (reference sequence). The CDR3 DNA follows: TGCAGTGTTAGAGGCTCCTATGGCTACACCTTC. Its protein is CSVRGSYGYTF.

The gene calls are TRBV5-4 and TRBJ1-1, with 7 nucleotides matching TRBD1. The CDR3 has 16 amino acids. Germline CDR1 SGHNT, CDR2 YYREEE (reference sequence). V shed 1 base, J shed 1 base, and the junction held 7 bases outside the gene matches. For the CDR3, the DNA is TGTGCCAGCAGCTTGAACAGGGGACAATGGAACACTGAAGCTTTCTTT. It encodes CASSLNRGQWNTEAFF.

This clonotype was picked up many times. The chain carries TRBV6-2 or TRBV6-3 and TRBJ1-2, with D possibly TRBD1 on 5 matching bases. CDR1 is MNHEY, CDR2 SVGEGT, per germline. The CDR3 sequence is 12 residues long. The germline V and J ends were trimmed by 2 bases and 8 bases, with 9 bases remaining between them. In DNA form, the CDR3 reads TGTGCCAGCAGTTACGGGGCGGACGGCTACACCTTC. As protein: CASSYGADGYTF.

This clonotype was detected a few times. The rearrangement uses TRBV6-6 and TRBJ2-2; D is unresolved. V was shortened by 2 bases and J by 6 bases, with 13 bases between the two germline ends. CDR1 is MNHNY and CDR2 is SVGAGI in the germline V gene (reference sequence). The CDR3 consists of 15 residues. In nucleotides, the CDR3 is TGTGCCAGCAGTTACGGAGCGTACCACCCCGGGGAGCTGTTTTTT. Translated: CASSYGAYHPGELFF.

This clonotype was picked up a small number of times. V gene TRBV4-1 combines with J gene TRBJ1-3; D is unclear. The germline V and J ends were trimmed by 0 bases and 0 bases, with 12 bases remaining between them. The CDR3 sequence is 17 residues long. In germline, CDR1 is MGHRA, CDR2 YSYEKL. The CDR3 protein is CASSQESGEVSGNTIYF. CDR3 in DNA: TGCGCCAGCAGCCAAGAGTCCGGGGAGGTCTCTGGAAACACCATATATTTT.

This clonotype was seen only a few times. V and J are TRBV29-1 and TRBJ2-3; 7 bases match TRBD2. Trimming at V came to 4 bases and at J to 8 bases, leaving 9 bases not matched to a gene. The CDR3 has 13 amino acids. CDR1 and CDR2 (germline): SQVTM, ANQGSEA. CDR3 sequence: CSVGTSVLGTQYF. The CDR3 nucleotides are TGCAGCGTTGGGACTAGTGTATTGGGTACGCAGTATTTT.

The sample holds many counts of this clonotype. This sequence joins TRBV27 and TRBJ2-7, with 7 bases that match TRBD2. Germline loops: CDR1 MNHEY, CDR2 SMNVEV (reference sequence). J was trimmed by 7 bases and V by 8 bases; bases with no gene match: 11. This CDR3 contains 13 residues. DNA of the CDR3: TGTGCCAGCGCCCCGCGGGAGTTACATGAGCAGTACTTC. Protein product: CASAPRELHEQYF.

The chain carries TRBV2 and TRBJ2-4, with TRBD1 identical over 8 bases. The junction had 2 bases not matched to a gene; V was cut back by 4 bases and J by 3 bases. The CDR3 is 14 amino acids. Looked up from germline, CDR1 is SNHLY and CDR2 is FYNNEI. CDR3 in DNA: TGTGCCAGCAGTGGACAGGGGAACAAAAACATTCAGTACTTC. Translating it yields CASSGQGNKNIQYF. Complete variable domain (other parts from reference TRBV2 and TRBJ2-4): EPEVTQTPSHQVTQMGQEVILRCVPISNHLYFYWYRQILGQKVEFLVSFYNNEISEKSEIFDDQFSVERPDGSNFTLKIRSTKLEDSAMYFCASSGQGNKNIQYFGAGTRLSVL.

This sequence joins TRBV4-3 and TRBJ1-5; TRBD1 might be the D (5 bases). There are 18 residues in the CDR3. V was cut by 1 base and J by 1 base, with 17 bases left in between. In germline, CDR1 is LGHNA, CDR2 YSLEER. CDR3 loop: CASSQAPTVGGSNQPQHF. DNA of the CDR3: TGCGCCAGCAGCCAAGCCCCGACAGTGGGGGGGAGCAATCAGCCCCAGCATTTT.

This clonotype was observed many times. V usage is TRBV28 and J usage is TRBJ2-7; 8 bases match TRBD1. This CDR3 contains 15 residues. Germline V gives CDR1 MDHEN, CDR2 SYDVKM. J lost 1 base, V lost 2 bases, and 4 bases had no gene match. The CDR3 reads CASSLSRTGSYEQYF. The CDR3 coding sequence is TGTGCCAGCAGTTTAAGCCGGACAGGGTCCTACGAGCAGTACTTC.

The table lists this clonotype with a count of one. A much larger clone differs from this one at a single base, so this may be a read error. The V call is TRBV7-2, the J call TRBJ2-7; no clear D gene. CDR3 length: 14 amino acids. Trimming pared 0 bases from V and 3 bases from J, leaving 9 bases between. Germline CDR1 SGHTA, CDR2 FQGNSA. The CDR3 here is CASSLAFRSYEQYF. The CDR3 DNA reads TGTGCCAGCAGCTTAGCGTTCCGGAGCTACGAGCAGTACTTC.

This chain links TRBV20-1 with TRBJ1-1; D may be TRBD1 (5 bases). This CDR3 is 15 amino acids long. V gave up 6 bases and J gave up 1 base, with 18 bases separating them. Looked up from germline, CDR1 is DFQATT and CDR2 is SNEGSKA (reference sequence). The CDR3 nucleotides are TGCAGTGCCCCCGATGCAGGGAGAGGGAACACTGAAGCTTTCTTT. Translation: CSAPDAGRGNTEAFF.